This TCR beta chain originates from a study of shared clonotypes between healthy human individuals. CD45RO-negative, CCR7-positively selected cells formed the naive CD8 fraction, excluding terminally differentiated effector memory CD45RA+ cells. Participating donors were healthy, HIV-negative adults free of recent acute infections or vaccinations. Comment on this clone: The antigen remains undetermined.

The data were produced by immunoSEQ multiplex PCR, yet TCRdb's version contains in-frame clones alone and is incomplete. The data show millions of clones, approximately 94% seen once. Broader study findings: Inspection by rarefaction showed sorted-subset sequencing to be incomplete despite large depth.

This TCR came from a man between 18 and 29 years old in good health. The source material was naive CD8+ T cells sorted from blood.

CDR3 residues: CASSLSPPWDTQYF. The CDR3 coding sequence is TGTGCCAGCAGTTTATCGCCGCCTTGGGATACGCAGTATTTT. The chain uses TRBV27 and TRBJ2-3, with no clear D. In germline, CDR1 is MNHEY, CDR2 SMNVEV (reference sequence). V was trimmed by 0 bases and J by 6 bases, leaving 10 bases between them. The CDR3 runs 14 residues.